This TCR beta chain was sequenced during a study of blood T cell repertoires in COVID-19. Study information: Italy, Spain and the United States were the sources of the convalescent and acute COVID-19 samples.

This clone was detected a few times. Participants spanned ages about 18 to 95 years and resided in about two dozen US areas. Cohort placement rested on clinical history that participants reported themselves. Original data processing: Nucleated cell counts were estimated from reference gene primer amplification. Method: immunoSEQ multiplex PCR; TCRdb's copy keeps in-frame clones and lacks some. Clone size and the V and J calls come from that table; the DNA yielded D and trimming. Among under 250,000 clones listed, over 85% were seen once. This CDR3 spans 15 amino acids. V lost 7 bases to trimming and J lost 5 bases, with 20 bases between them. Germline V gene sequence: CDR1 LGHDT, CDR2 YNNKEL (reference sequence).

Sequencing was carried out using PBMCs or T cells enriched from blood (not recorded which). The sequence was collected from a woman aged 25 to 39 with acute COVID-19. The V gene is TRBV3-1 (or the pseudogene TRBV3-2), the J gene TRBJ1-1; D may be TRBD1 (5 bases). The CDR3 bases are TGTGCCAGCACCACTCTCTCGGGGGGGAGAACTGAAGCTTTCTTT. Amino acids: CASTTLSGGRTEAFF.